This T cell receptor beta chain came from a study of CD8 T cells in Susac syndrome. Points on this clonotype: Its matching antigen is unknown.

V was trimmed by 8 bases and J by 5 bases, leaving 15 bases between them. Germline-derived CDR1 and CDR2 are SNHLY and FYNNEI. The CDR3 runs to 13 residues. Sequencing of TCR beta, carried out with a high-throughput approach, was applied to CD8+ and CD4+ T cells from the blood. Roughly 0.45 to 1 ug RNA was reverse transcribed with random hexamers. Multiplex immunoSEQ PCR targeted 54 Vbeta and 13 Jbeta TCR beta segments. TCRdb used MiXCR to reprocess the immunoSEQ multiplex PCR reads, holding one entry per CDR3 protein. The sample holds about 130,000 distinct CDR3 sequences, over 85% seen once. Study results and limitations: It was in TEMRA cells and active patients that Susac CD8+ clonal expansion peaked.

Specimen: CD8+ T cells from PBMCs. The chain links TRBV2 to TRBJ1-1; D uncertain. The source of this sequence is a human donor with Susac syndrome. CDR3 sequence (DNA): TGTGCCAGCGAACAAGCCGATGGGACTGAAGCTTTCTTT. Protein product: CASEQADGTEAFF.